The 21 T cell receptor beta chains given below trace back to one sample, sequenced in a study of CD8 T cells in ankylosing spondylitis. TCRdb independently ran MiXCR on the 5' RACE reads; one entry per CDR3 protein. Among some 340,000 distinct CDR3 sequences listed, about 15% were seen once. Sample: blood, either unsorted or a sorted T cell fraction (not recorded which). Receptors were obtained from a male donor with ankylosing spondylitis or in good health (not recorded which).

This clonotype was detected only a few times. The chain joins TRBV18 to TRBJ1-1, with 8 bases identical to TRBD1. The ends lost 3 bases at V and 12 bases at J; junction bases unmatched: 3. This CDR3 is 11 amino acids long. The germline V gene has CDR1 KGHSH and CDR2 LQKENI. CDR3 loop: CASSPDRGTFF. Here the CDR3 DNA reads TGTGCCAGCTCACCCGACAGGGGAACTTTCTTT.

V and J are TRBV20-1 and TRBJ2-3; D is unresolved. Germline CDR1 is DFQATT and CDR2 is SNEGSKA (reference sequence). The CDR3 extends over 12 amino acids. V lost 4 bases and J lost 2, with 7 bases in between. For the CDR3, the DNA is TGCAGTGCTACCCATTTCACAGATACGCAGTATTTT. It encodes CSATHFTDTQYF.

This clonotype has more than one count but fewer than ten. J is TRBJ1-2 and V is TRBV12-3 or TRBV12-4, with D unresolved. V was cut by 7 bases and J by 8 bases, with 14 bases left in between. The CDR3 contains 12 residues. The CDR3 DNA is TGTGCCAGCACCAAACCGGGCCGGGGCTACACCTTC. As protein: CASTKPGRGYTF.

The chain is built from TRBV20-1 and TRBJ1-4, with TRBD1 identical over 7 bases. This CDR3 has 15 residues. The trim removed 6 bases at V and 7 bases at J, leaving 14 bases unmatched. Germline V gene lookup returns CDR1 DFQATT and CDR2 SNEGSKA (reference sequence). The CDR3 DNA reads TGCAGTGCAACGACCCCAGGGGGTCTAACTGAAAAACTGTTTTTT. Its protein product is CSATTPGGLTEKLFF.

The DNA of the CDR3 is TGCGCCAGCAGCCTCCGGGACGGGGGGTACGAGCAGTACTTC. Translation: CASSLRDGGYEQYF. This chain uses TRBV4-1 with TRBJ2-7, with 7 bases matching TRBD2. The CDR3 length is 14 residues. V lost 4 bases, J lost 4 bases, and 7 bases stayed unmatched. CDR1 is MGHRA and CDR2 is YSYEKL in the germline V gene.

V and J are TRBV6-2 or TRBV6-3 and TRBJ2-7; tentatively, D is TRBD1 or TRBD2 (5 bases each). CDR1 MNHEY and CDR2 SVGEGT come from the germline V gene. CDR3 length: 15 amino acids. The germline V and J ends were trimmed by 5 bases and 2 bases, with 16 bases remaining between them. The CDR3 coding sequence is TGTGCCAGCAGTCCGCCAGGGAGAGGGACCTACGAGCAGTACTTC. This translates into CASSPPGRGTYEQYF.

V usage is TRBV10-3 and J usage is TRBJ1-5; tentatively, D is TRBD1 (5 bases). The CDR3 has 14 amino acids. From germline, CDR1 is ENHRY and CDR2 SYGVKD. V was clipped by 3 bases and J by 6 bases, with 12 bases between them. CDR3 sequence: CAISDTSRGQPQHF. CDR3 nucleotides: TGTGCCATCAGTGACACCAGTAGGGGTCAGCCCCAGCATTTT.

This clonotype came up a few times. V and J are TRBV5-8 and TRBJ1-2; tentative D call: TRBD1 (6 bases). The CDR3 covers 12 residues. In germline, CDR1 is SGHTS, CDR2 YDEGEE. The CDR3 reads CGDRTVYYGYTF. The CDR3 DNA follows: TGTGGAGACCGGACAGTATATTATGGCTACACCTTC.

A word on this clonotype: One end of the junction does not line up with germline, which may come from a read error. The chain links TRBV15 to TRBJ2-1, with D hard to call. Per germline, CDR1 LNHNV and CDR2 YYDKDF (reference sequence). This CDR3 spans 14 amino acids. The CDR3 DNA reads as TGTGCCACCAGCTTCCGGACCTCCCACAATGAGCAGTTCTTC. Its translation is CATSFRTSHNEQFF.

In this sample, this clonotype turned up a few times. The CDR3 loop is CASSPSSGGIGKNIQYF. The CDR3 DNA sequence: TGTGCCAGCAGCCCCTCCAGCGGGGGGATAGGCAAAAACATTCAGTACTTC. The rearrangement joins TRBV3-1 to TRBJ2-4; 9 bases agree with TRBD2. This CDR3 is 17 amino acids long. Per the germline V gene, CDR1 is LGHDT and CDR2 is YNNKEL (reference sequence). V trimming: 4 bases; J trimming: 3 bases; junction bases outside the gene matches: 10.

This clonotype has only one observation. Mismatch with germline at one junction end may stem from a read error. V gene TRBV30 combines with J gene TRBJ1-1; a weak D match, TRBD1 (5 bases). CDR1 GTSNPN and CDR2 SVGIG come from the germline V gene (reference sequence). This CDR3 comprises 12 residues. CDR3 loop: CACRQMNTEAFF. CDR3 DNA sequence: TGCGCCTGCAGACAGATGAACACTGAAGCTTTCTTT.

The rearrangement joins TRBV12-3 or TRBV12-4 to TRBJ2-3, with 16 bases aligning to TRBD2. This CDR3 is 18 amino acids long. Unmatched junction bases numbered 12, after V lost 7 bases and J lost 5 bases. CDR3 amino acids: CASTQGLAGGPVKDTQYF. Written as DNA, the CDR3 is TGTGCCAGCACCCAGGGACTAGCGGGGGGGCCGGTGAAAGATACGCAGTATTTT.

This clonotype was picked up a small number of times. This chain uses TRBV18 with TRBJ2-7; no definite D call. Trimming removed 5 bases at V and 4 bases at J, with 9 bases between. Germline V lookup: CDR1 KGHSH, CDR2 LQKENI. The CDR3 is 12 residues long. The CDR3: CASSSSRYEQYF. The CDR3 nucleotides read TGTGCCAGCTCATCCTCAAGATACGAGCAGTACTTC.

The CDR3 nucleotides are TGTGCCAGCAGCCAAGGGTGGGCGGGTGACAATGAGCAGTTCTTC. Its translation is CASSQGWAGDNEQFF. V and J are TRBV3-1 and TRBJ2-1; tentative D call: TRBD2 (5 bases). V was pared by 1 base and J by 5 bases, with 12 bases between. The CDR3 extends over 15 amino acids. Per germline, CDR1 LGHDT and CDR2 YNNKEL (reference sequence).

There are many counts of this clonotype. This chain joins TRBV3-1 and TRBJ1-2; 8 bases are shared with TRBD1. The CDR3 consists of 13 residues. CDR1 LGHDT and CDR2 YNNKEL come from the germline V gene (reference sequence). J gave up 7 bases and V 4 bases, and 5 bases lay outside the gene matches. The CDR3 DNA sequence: TGTGCCAGCAGCCGGCAGGGGGCCCCTGGCTACACCTTC. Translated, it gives CASSRQGAPGYTF.

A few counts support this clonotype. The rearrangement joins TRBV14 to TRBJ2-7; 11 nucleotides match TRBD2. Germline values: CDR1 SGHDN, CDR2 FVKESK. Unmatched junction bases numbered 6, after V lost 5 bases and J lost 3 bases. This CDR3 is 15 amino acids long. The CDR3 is CASSSLAGGHYEQYF. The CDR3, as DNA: TGTGCCAGCAGCTCCTTAGCGGGGGGGCACTACGAGCAGTACTTC.

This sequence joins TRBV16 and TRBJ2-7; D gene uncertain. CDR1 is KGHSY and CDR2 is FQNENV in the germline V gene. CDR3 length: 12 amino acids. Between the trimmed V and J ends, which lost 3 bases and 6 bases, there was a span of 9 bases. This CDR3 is CASSHRVSEQYF. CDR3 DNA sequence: TGTGCCAGCAGCCATAGAGTTTCCGAGCAGTACTTC.

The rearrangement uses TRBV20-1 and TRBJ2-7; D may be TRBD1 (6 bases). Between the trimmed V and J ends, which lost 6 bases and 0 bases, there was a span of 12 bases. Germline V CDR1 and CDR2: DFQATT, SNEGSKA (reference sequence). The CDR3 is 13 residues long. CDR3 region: CSAPTGISYEQYF. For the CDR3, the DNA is TGCAGTGCGCCAACAGGGATCTCCTACGAGCAGTACTTC.

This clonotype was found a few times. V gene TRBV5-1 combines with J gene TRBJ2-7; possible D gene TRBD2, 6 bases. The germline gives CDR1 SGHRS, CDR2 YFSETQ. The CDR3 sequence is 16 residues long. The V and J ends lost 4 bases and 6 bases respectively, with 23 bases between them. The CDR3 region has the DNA TGCGCCAGCAGCACAACCGGGGCGCGGGGAAGATCCGAGCAGTACTTC. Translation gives CASSTTGARGRSEQYF.

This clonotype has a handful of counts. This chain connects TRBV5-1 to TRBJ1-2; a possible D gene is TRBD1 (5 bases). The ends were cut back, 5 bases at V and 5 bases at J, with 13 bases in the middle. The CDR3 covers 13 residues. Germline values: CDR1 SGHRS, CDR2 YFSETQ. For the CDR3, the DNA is TGCGCCAGCAGATGGGACGGGTCTTATGGCTACACCTTC. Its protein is CASRWDGSYGYTF.

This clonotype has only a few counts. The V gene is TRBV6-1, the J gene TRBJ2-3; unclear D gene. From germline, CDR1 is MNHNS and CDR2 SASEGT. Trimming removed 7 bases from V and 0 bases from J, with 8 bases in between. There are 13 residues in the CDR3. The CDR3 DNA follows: TGTGCCAGCAAACTTAGTAGCACAGATACGCAGTATTTT. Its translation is CASKLSSTDTQYF.